These 28 T cell receptor beta chains were all obtained from the same sample, sequenced in a study of beta chain features in type 1 diabetes (dated by TCRdb to 2017 to 2018). Library preparation employed the immunoSEQ multiplex PCR assay. The entire amount of isolated RNA was reverse transcribed using the High Capacity cDNA Reverse Transcription Kit, so the sequenced TCRB transcripts were expressed ones. The table comes from immuneACCESS by way of TCRdb, which keeps in-frame sequences with V and J called. Part of the clones is missing from these tables; in studies checked, under half for an unresolved V gene and the rest for unknown reasons. The sample profile shows about 200,000 clones; roughly 11% of them were found once. The top ten constitute approximately 1.4% of the sample. Source material: central memory CD4+ T cells from blood. Receptors were obtained from a young man in good health.

The chain couples TRBV29-1 to TRBJ1-4; weak D call: TRBD1 (6 bases). V shed 5 bases and J shed 0 bases, with 13 bases lying between them. Germline-derived CDR1 and CDR2 are SQVTM and ANQGSEA. The CDR3 covers 15 residues. The CDR3 loop reads CSVNRAGSTNEKLFF. In nucleotides, the CDR3 is TGCAGCGTTAACAGGGCGGGGTCAACTAATGAAAAACTGTTTTTT.

This clone was found a few times. The chain combines TRBV10-3 with TRBJ2-7; 11 nucleotides line up with TRBD1. CDR3 length: 14 residues. The germline gives CDR1 ENHRY, CDR2 SYGVKD. The J segment lost 2 bases and the V segment lost 6 bases, leaving 3 bases of the junction unmatched. As DNA, the CDR3 is TGTGCCATCAGGGGACAGGGGGTCCCCTACGAGCAGTACTTC. Translated: CAIRGQGVPYEQYF.

V usage is TRBV7-2 and J usage is TRBJ2-7, with 11 bases fitting TRBD1. The V segment lost 6 bases and the J segment 3 bases; nucleotides outside the gene matches: 4. Germline assignment: CDR1 SGHTA and CDR2 FQGNSA. The CDR3 consists of 14 residues. The CDR3 here is CASRRTGGYYEQYF. The CDR3 region has the DNA TGTGCCAGCAGGCGGACAGGGGGCTACTACGAGCAGTACTTC.

The chain is built from TRBV14 and TRBJ1-1; a possible D gene is TRBD1 (6 bases). Per germline, CDR1 SGHDN and CDR2 FVKESK. V gave up 0 bases and J gave up 5 bases, with 10 bases separating them. CDR3 size: 14 residues. The CDR3 DNA reads TGTGCCAGCAGCCAAGATCTCCAGGGGACTGAAGCTTTCTTT. It codes for CASSQDLQGTEAFF.

This clone was recorded at least ten times. DNA for the CDR3: TGTGCCAGTAGCCTCGGACTAGCGGGAGAAAAGGGAGCCAAAAACATTCAGTACTTC. Translation: CASSLGLAGEKGAKNIQYF. The chain links TRBV19 to TRBJ2-4; 13 nucleotides agree with TRBD2. Germline loops: CDR1 LNHDA, CDR2 SQIVND (reference sequence). V dropped 6 bases and J dropped 0; count of bases not matched to a gene: 11. The CDR3 sequence is 19 residues long. Full variable domain (remainder filled in from reference TRBV19 and TRBJ2-4): DGGITQSPKYLFRKEGQNVTLSCEQNLNHDAMYWYRQDPGQGLRLIYYSQIVNDFQKGDIAEGYSVSREKKESFPLTVTSAQKNPTAFYLCASSLGLAGEKGAKNIQYFGAGTRLSVL.

This clone has only a few counts. The V gene is TRBV7-3, the J gene TRBJ2-3, with unresolved D. The V end lost 0 bases, the J end lost 0 bases, and 4 bases lay between the germline ends. The CDR3 is 14 residues long. CDR1 is SGHTA and CDR2 is FQGTGA in the germline V gene. CDR3 sequence: CASSLTHSTDTQYF. Here the CDR3 DNA reads TGTGCCAGCAGCTTAACGCACAGCACAGATACGCAGTATTTT.

The chain uses TRBV9 and TRBJ2-5; unclear D gene. The J call could be wrong; TRBJ2-7 is a better fit for the DNA end. Germline V gene data show CDR1 as SGDLS and CDR2 as YYNGEE. The CDR3 sequence is 14 residues long. DNA of the CDR3: TGTGCCAGCAGCGTAGGGCGCTCGTCCGCCGAGCAGTACTTC. Translating it yields CASSVGRSSAEQYF.

The chain carries TRBV7-3 and TRBJ2-1, with 7 bases that match TRBD2. Germline V lookup: CDR1 SGHTA, CDR2 FQGTGA. The V and J ends lost 6 bases and 9 bases, in that order; junction bases with no gene match: 8. This CDR3 is built from 13 residues. As DNA, the CDR3 is TGTGCCAGCAGTTCCTCGCCGGGGGGTGAGCAGTTCTTC. This codes for CASSSSPGGEQFF.

The chain joins TRBV7-3 to TRBJ2-5; tentative D call: TRBD1 (6 bases). The V end was cut by 1 base, the J end by 0 bases, with 12 bases between. The CDR3 is made up of 16 amino acids. The germline gives CDR1 SGHTA, CDR2 FQGTGA. The CDR3 nucleotides read TGTGCCAGCAGCTTAATAATTGGACAGTACCAAGAGACCCAGTACTTC. Residues: CASSLIIGQYQETQYF. The variable domain in full, with the rest retrieved from reference TRBV7-3 and TRBJ2-5, is GAGVSQTPSNKVTEKGKYVELRCDPISGHTALYWYRQSLGQGPEFLIYFQGTGAADDSGLPNDRFFAVRPEGSVSTLKIQRTERGDSAVYLCASSLIIGQYQETQYFGPGTRLLVL.

This clone has at least ten counts. The genes are TRBV13 and TRBJ2-1; D is uncertain. Trimming shortened V by 1 base and J by 3 bases, and 7 bases separated the two germline ends. Per the germline V gene, CDR1 is PRHDT and CDR2 is FYEKMQ (reference sequence). This CDR3 region has 14 residues. CDR3 in amino acids: CASSLDGYYNEQFF. CDR3 in DNA: TGTGCCAGCAGCTTAGACGGGTACTACAATGAGCAGTTCTTC.

The chain employs TRBV30 and TRBJ2-7; D is tentatively TRBD1 or TRBD2 (5 bases each). V shed 4 bases and J shed 6 bases, with 19 bases lying between them. Germline CDR1 is GTSNPN and CDR2 is SVGIG (reference sequence). The length of the CDR3 is 14 residues. CDR3 sequence: CAWTNPQGTSEQYF. Written as DNA, the CDR3 is TGTGCCTGGACCAATCCCCAGGGTACTAGCGAGCAGTACTTC.

V and J are TRBV14 and TRBJ1-2, with 8 positions matching TRBD1. CDR3 length: 14 residues. With 2 bases clipped from V and 7 bases from J, the junction kept 6 bases outside the gene matches. Germline V gene sequence: CDR1 SGHDN, CDR2 FVKESK. The CDR3 DNA reads TGTGCCAGCAGCCAATCAGACAGGGGTGCTGGCTACACCTTC. Translating gives CASSQSDRGAGYTF.

This clone appeared many times. The V and J genes are TRBV6-6 and TRBJ2-5; D remains unclear. V was pared by 10 bases and J by 4 bases, with 13 bases between. Germline loops: CDR1 MNHNY, CDR2 SVGAGI (reference sequence). CDR3 size: 12 residues. The CDR3 region has the DNA TGTGCCACCGCGGTTATACTAGAGACCCAGTACTTC. Translation: CATAVILETQYF.

This clone was seen many times. The gene calls are TRBV10-3 and TRBJ2-5, with TRBD1 matching over 10 bases. The CDR3 covers 17 residues. Germline trimming cut 3 bases from V and 6 bases from J; bases unmatched to any gene: 13. Germline-derived CDR1 and CDR2 are ENHRY and SYGVKD. The CDR3 DNA sequence: TGTGCCATCAGTGATTACTCCGGGACAGGGGCTTTACAGACCCAGTACTTC. It encodes CAISDYSGTGALQTQYF.

This clone was seen a few times. This chain uses TRBV25-1 with TRBJ2-3, with 11 bases fitting TRBD2. V trimming: 6 bases; J trimming: 5 bases; junction bases outside the gene matches: 10. This CDR3 contains 16 residues. CDR1 is MGHDK and CDR2 is SYGVNS in the germline V gene. CDR3 amino acids: CASSTTLAGAGDTQYF. The CDR3 bases are TGTGCCAGCAGCACTACACTAGCGGGAGCTGGAGATACGCAGTATTTT.

The V and J genes are TRBV7-2 and TRBJ2-7, with 9 bases that match TRBD1. V shed 5 bases, J shed 6 bases, and the junction held 8 bases outside the gene matches. The CDR3 is 14 residues long. Per germline, CDR1 SGHTA and CDR2 FQGNSA. The CDR3 sequence is CASSPGTGTVEQYF. For the CDR3, the DNA is TGTGCCAGCAGCCCTGGGACAGGGACAGTCGAGCAGTACTTC. The full variable domain, rest sourced from reference TRBV7-2 and TRBJ2-7, is GAGVSQSPSNKVTEKGKDVELRCDPISGHTALYWYRQSLGQGLEFLIYFQGNSAPDKSGLPSDRFSAERTGGSVSTLTIQRTQQEDSAVYLCASSPGTGTVEQYFGPGTRLTVT.

The V and J genes are TRBV10-3 and TRBJ1-2, with D hard to call. There are 16 residues in the CDR3. Germline-derived CDR1 and CDR2 are ENHRY and SYGVKD. V was shortened by 2 bases and J by 3 bases, with 16 bases between the two germline ends. DNA of the CDR3: TGTGCCATCAGTGAGCAGGAGGCCGACCCCGACTATGGCTACACCTTC. Residues: CAISEQEADPDYGYTF.

This clone was detected ten times or more. The J gene is TRBJ2-1, the V gene TRBV14; 12 positions match TRBD2. V lost 4 bases and J lost 7; bases outside the gene matches: 5. Germline V gene data show CDR1 as SGHDN and CDR2 as FVKESK. The CDR3 runs to 15 residues. CDR3 amino acids: CASSPLAGGPNEQFF. The CDR3 DNA reads as TGTGCCAGCAGCCCCCTAGCGGGAGGGCCGAATGAGCAGTTCTTC.

The V and J genes are TRBV7-8 and TRBJ1-1, with 8 positions matching TRBD1. Germline CDR1 SGHVS, CDR2 FQNEAQ. Trimming took 5 bases from V and 5 from J; bases not matched to a gene: 7. This CDR3 contains 14 residues. The CDR3 protein is CASSKTTGDTEAFF. The CDR3 DNA sequence: TGTGCCAGCAGCAAAACGACAGGGGATACTGAAGCTTTCTTT.

This chain connects TRBV30 to TRBJ2-1, with D unresolved. This CDR3 is built from 13 residues. CDR1 and CDR2 (germline): GTSNPN, SVGIG (reference sequence). V lost 0 bases and J 14 bases, leaving 17 bases between the germline ends. The CDR3 region is CAWSVGLRHPKFF. Written as DNA, the CDR3 is TGTGCCTGGAGTGTAGGATTGCGGCATCCGAAGTTCTTC.

This clone was observed many times. The V and J genes are TRBV6-5 and TRBJ2-7; D is unresolved. This CDR3 region has 16 residues. Trimming shortened V by 4 bases and J by 4 bases, and 20 bases separated the two germline ends. Germline assignment: CDR1 MNHEY and CDR2 SVGAGI. CDR3 protein: CASSSRDSTRWYEQYF. CDR3 sequence (DNA): TGTGCCAGCAGTTCGCGCGATTCTACCCGGTGGTACGAGCAGTACTTC.

V gene TRBV29-1 combines with J gene TRBJ2-1; D tentatively reads TRBD1 or TRBD2 (6 bases each). The length of the CDR3 is 16 residues. The V end was cut by 4 bases, the J end by 5 bases, with 21 bases between. Germline loops: CDR1 SQVTM, CDR2 ANQGSEA. CDR3 nucleotides: TGCAGCGTTGGAGGGGGGACCCCGAACCAAAACAATGAGCAGTTCTTC. It encodes CSVGGGTPNQNNEQFF.

This chain connects TRBV4-2 to TRBJ2-7; D is tentatively TRBD1 or TRBD2 (5 bases each). CDR3 length equals 15 residues. V lost 0 bases and J 2 bases, leaving 11 bases between the germline ends. Germline assignment: CDR1 LGHNA and CDR2 YNFKEQ. CDR3 loop: CASSQEGTAPYEQYF. The CDR3 DNA is TGTGCCAGCAGCCAAGAAGGGACGGCACCCTACGAGCAGTACTTC.

Of note for this clone: This likely came from a read error, as a far larger clone is one base away. V usage is TRBV30 and J usage is TRBJ2-6, with a possible D match to TRBD2 (5 bases). Germline CDR1 GTSNPN, CDR2 SVGIG (reference sequence). The CDR3 spans 14 residues. CDR3 loop: CAGSLTSGANVLTF. CDR3 DNA sequence: TGTGCCGGGAGTCTTACGTCCGGGGCCAACGTCCTGACTTTC. The variable domain in full, completed from reference TRBV30 and TRBJ2-6, reads SQTIHQWPATLVQPVGSPLSLECTVEGTSNPNLYWYRQAAGRGLQLLFYSVGIGQISSEVPQNLSASRPQDRQFILSSKKLLLSDSGFYLCAGSLTSGANVLTFGAGSRLTVL.

This clone was found a few times. The V call is TRBV20-1, the J call TRBJ2-1, with D tentatively TRBD1 (5 bases). Per germline, CDR1 DFQATT and CDR2 SNEGSKA (reference sequence). The CDR3 extends over 11 amino acids. The V gene lost 6 bases and the J gene lost 10 bases, with 13 bases spanning the gap. Written as DNA, the CDR3 is TGCAGTGCCGTCTCAGGGAAAGAGCAGTTCTTC. Residues: CSAVSGKEQFF.

This chain joins TRBV30 and TRBJ2-7; TRBD1 might be the D (6 bases). Germline V CDR1 and CDR2: GTSNPN, SVGIG (reference sequence). The CDR3 covers 13 residues. V was shortened by 2 bases and J by 5 bases, with 13 bases between the two germline ends. The CDR3 sequence: CAWSLGAVNEQYF. In DNA form, the CDR3 reads TGTGCCTGGAGTTTGGGGGCTGTCAACGAGCAGTACTTC.

This clone showed up just a few times. The chain joins TRBV9 to TRBJ2-3; possibly TRBD2 for D (5 bases). The germline V gene encodes CDR1 SGDLS and CDR2 YYNGEE. V lost 3 bases and J lost 10, with 15 bases in between. This CDR3 comprises 13 residues. CDR3 in DNA: TGTGCCAGCAGCGCCGAGGGTAGAACCGCGCAGTATTTT. It translates to CASSAEGRTAQYF.

This rearrangement joins TRBV19 to TRBJ2-5, with 8 bases fitting TRBD2. With 6 bases clipped from V and 4 bases from J, the junction kept 4 bases outside the gene matches. Looked up from germline, CDR1 is LNHDA and CDR2 is SQIVND (reference sequence). CDR3 length equals 13 residues. The CDR3 region is CASSRSGTETQYF. DNA of the CDR3: TGTGCCAGTAGCCGTAGCGGGACAGAGACCCAGTACTTC.